Reported below is one T cell receptor beta chain. Its antigen is currently not known. Per-base quality was not reported, and no clone a single base away is much larger than it. The sample originates from a study of shared clonotypes between healthy human individuals (TCRdb year 2020). Background for the entire study: Two women and a few men aged 18 to 49 years were included in the cohort. Per donor, leukapheresis produced somewhere between about 0.85 and 8.9 billion PBMCs. Different laboratories and diverse techniques were used to prepare libraries and sequence TCR repertoires, to increase sequencing depth and limit assay-specific biases. For each donor, CD4 naive and CD4 memory were each given three plates, CD8 naive was given two plates, and CD8 memory was given one plate. The study deeply sequenced blood TCR repertoires of five healthy adults to estimate repertoire size and the extent of clonotype sharing between individuals. Study-wide findings and limitations: Incomplete sequencing was indicated by rarefaction of sorted-subset datasets, despite the large sequencing depth. Based on pairwise subsampling, the degree of clonotype sharing among donors was expected to be affected by sequencing depth. Approximately 5% of naive CD4, 3% to 4% of naive CD8, about 2.1% of memory CD4, and 0.4% of memory CD8 clonotypes were shared across a handful of donors. The genetic and exposure-history diversity represented was limited by the small number of donors. Naive subsets generally had larger estimated clonotype richness than memory subsets. Compared with non-shared clonotypes, clonotypes shared by all four sorted-subset donors had higher generation probabilities. Only blood was sampled, and tissue TCR repertoires likely differ from those in blood.

Using the deep immunoSEQ assay, multiplex PCR amplified TCR CDR3 regions from genomic DNA. For each cell subset, the extracted genomic DNA was distributed evenly across all wells of several immunoSEQ 96-well plates, and each plate served as one replicate. For sorted subsets, each replicate PCR was loaded with 200 ng genomic DNA, equivalent to approximately 27,000 T cell genomes. The purified libraries were quantified using a Qubit 3.0 fluorometer, sized with a Bioanalyzer 2100, and then quantified again using the KAPA Library Quantification kit. Every immunoSEQ 96-well plate was sequenced on a dedicated single-read 150-cycle Illumina NextSeq 550 flow cell. The original methods were these. Because only junctional sequences without quality scores were contained in the immunoSEQ output, filtering matching that applied to full-length reads could not be performed. To assign V/J genes and CDR3, sequences were annotated against IMGT germline references using PyIR, a Python wrapper for IgBLAST v1.9. Reads were removed for weak V/J assignments (E-value above 1e-6), missing CDR3, stop codons, out-of-frame junctions, or ambiguous translated residues. V3J clonotypes were defined by identical inferred V gene, J gene, and CDR3 amino acid sequence. To compute the percentage overlap between repertoires, the number of shared unique clonotypes was divided by the size of the smaller repertoire. Three approaches were used to assess repertoire richness: RTK rarefaction, the Chao1 estimator, and Recon v2.1 estimates of unobserved clonotypes. OLGA was used to compute generation probabilities for all TCRbeta clonotypes that the gDNA method yielded from four donors. TCRdb carries this immuneACCESS record with in-frame sequences only. Its versions omit some clonotypes, under half of them owing to an unresolved V gene in the studies checked, with the rest unexplained. V and J calls and clone size are copied from that table; D and trimming were computed from the DNA. Within this sample are roughly 890,000 clones, with around 92% of them counted one time only. The ten largest clones take up approximately 25% of the sample.

CD8 naive samples were CD45RO-negative cells positively selected for CCR7, giving a CD45RA+CCR7+ population that excluded TemRA cells. The donors were healthy, HIV-negative adults who had no recently reported acute infections or vaccinations. All donors were Caucasian adults living in Nashville, Tennessee, USA. Blood was obtained by leukapheresis, after which PBMCs were separated by Ficoll-Histopaque density gradient centrifugation and cryopreserved in liquid nitrogen vapor phase. Analytical flow cytometry was used to check the purity and quantity of each magnetically sorted T cell population. Genomic DNA was isolated from each sorted fraction and quantified by UV absorbance on a Nanodrop 2000c. Sequencing was carried out using naive CD8+ T cells sorted from blood. The sample's cell subset or site label, decoded: CD45RA+CCR7+. This receptor was taken from a man aged 25 to 40 in good health.

The CDR3 protein: CASSIQLAGGVLTGELFF. The DNA sequence is as follows: TGTGCCAGCAGCATACAACTAGCGGGAGGGGTCCTAACCGGGGAGCTGTTTTTT. The receptor chain draws on TRBV5-4 and TRBJ2-2; 13 bases in between match TRBD2. CDR1 and CDR2 are read off the germline V gene (reference sequence) as SGHNT and YYREEE. The CDR3, from cysteine to phenylalanine, totals 18 residues. Only the CDR3 region is kept as DNA, spanning 54 bases read in frame from base 1. Compared with germline, V lacks 4 bases and J lacks 5 bases; bases without a gene match: 11.